This entry concerns a single TCR beta chain. Sequencing relied on immunoSEQ assay v3.0, run at survey level. Produced via immunoSEQ multiplex PCR; TCRdb's table is partial and in-frame only. Of some 27,000 clones in the sample, 85% were seen once. The data originate from a study of long-term antiretroviral therapy in people with HIV. Germline CDR1 reads LGHNA; CDR2 reads YSLEER. V was clipped by 3 bases and J by 4 bases; unmatched bases: 8. CDR3 size: 15 residues. This chain uses TRBV4-3 with TRBJ1-1, with 7 bases fitting TRBD1. This sequence was found in a man between 40 and 49 years old with HIV. The input for sequencing was unsorted PBMCs, taken around 5 years after starting antiretroviral therapy. For the CDR3, the DNA is TGCGCCAGCAGCCACAATCGACAGGGTGGCACTGAAGCTTTCTTT. Translated: CASSHNRQGGTEAFF.